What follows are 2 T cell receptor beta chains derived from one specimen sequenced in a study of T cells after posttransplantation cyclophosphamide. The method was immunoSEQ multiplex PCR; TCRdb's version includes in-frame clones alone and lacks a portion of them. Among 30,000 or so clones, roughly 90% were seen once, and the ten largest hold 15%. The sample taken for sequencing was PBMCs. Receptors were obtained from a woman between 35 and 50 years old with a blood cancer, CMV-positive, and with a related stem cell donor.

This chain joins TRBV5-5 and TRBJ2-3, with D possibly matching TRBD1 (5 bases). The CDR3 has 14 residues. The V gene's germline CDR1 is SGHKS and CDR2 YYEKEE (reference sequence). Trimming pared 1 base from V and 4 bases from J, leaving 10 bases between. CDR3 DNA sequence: TGTGCCAGCAGCTTGCCGCAGGGCCCAGATACGCAGTATTTT. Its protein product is CASSLPQGPDTQYF.

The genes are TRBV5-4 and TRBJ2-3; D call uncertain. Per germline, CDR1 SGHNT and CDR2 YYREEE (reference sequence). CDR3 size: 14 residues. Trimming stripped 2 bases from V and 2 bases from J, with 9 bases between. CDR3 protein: CASSFDTNTDTQYF. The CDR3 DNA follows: TGTGCCAGCAGCTTCGACACAAACACAGATACGCAGTATTTT.